Shown below are 5 T cell receptor beta chains from a single sample sequenced in a study of blood T cell repertoires in COVID-19. The data were produced by immunoSEQ multiplex PCR, yet TCRdb's version contains in-frame clones alone and is incomplete. Among about 40,000 clones, about 91% were seen once, and the ten largest hold less than 20%. The material sequenced was peripheral blood. The receptors derive from a woman aged 25 to 45 in a cohort sampled during active COVID-19.

V and J are TRBV11-3 and TRBJ2-1; D not resolved. The CDR3 is 15 amino acids. CDR1 is SGHNT and CDR2 is YENEEA in the germline V gene. V dropped 4 bases and J dropped 2 bases, with 12 bases sitting between them. The CDR3: CASSSSPSPYNEQFF. The CDR3 nucleotides read TGTGCCAGCAGCTCCTCCCCCTCTCCCTACAATGAGCAGTTCTTC.

The chain uses TRBV7-2 and TRBJ1-2; 9 nucleotides line up with TRBD1. This CDR3 has 13 amino acids. The V and J ends lost 5 bases and 8 bases, in that order; junction bases with no gene match: 6. Germline-derived CDR1 and CDR2 are SGHTA and FQGNSA. The CDR3 reads CASSPRTGEGYTF. In DNA form, the CDR3 reads TGTGCCAGCAGCCCCCGGACAGGGGAGGGCTACACCTTC.

The chain recombines TRBV21-1 with TRBJ2-3; the table's D call, TRBD2, was not checked against the DNA. TRBV21-1 is flagged as a pseudogene. The CDR3 is 15 residues long. CDR3 protein: CASRGGGESTDTQYF. The CDR3 bases are TGTGCCAGCAGGGGCGGGGGAGAAAGTACAGATACGCAGTATTTT.

The CDR3 nucleotides are TGTGCCAGCAGTTTGGGCTCTAACTCTGGGGCCAACGTCCTGACTTTC. Residues: CASSLGSNSGANVLTF. This chain links TRBV27 with TRBJ2-6, with D unclear. Germline-derived CDR1 and CDR2 are MNHEY and SMNVEV (reference sequence). The CDR3 contains 16 residues. V lost 3 bases and J lost 0, with 9 bases in between.

Here the CDR3 reads CASSLENSGSLPGLNEQFF. The CDR3 nucleotides read TGTGCCAGCAGCTTAGAGAATAGCGGGAGCCTCCCAGGGCTCAATGAGCAGTTCTTC. The V call is TRBV7-6, the J call TRBJ2-1; 9 nucleotides agree with TRBD2. Germline values: CDR1 SGHVS, CDR2 FNYEAQ. The CDR3 runs 19 residues. V trimming: 1 base; J trimming: 6 bases; junction bases outside the gene matches: 16.